Given below is one T cell receptor beta chain in context. Its antigen is not known. This specimen belongs to a study of T cells in Graves' hyperthyroidism and ophthalmopathy. Study-level findings and limits: Before onset, by a median of approximately 5.9 months, the model predicted ophthalmopathy.

Amplified regions were TCR beta CDR3 sequences from RNA transcripts. During a first-round RT-PCR of the TCR CDR3, the HTBI primer set was used. TCRdb called the multiplex PCR reads again in MiXCR, with one record for every CDR3 protein. The repertoire has about 210,000 distinct CDR3 sequences, around 17% of them found once; the top ten carry about 45%. Stable hyperthyroidism: no ophthalmopathy progression over 18 months of follow-up. The length of the CDR3 is 17 residues. CDR1 and CDR2 (germline): ENHRY, SYGVKD. Between the trimmed V and J ends, which lost 7 bases and 5 bases, there was a span of 26 bases.

Material for sequencing was blood. The origin of this receptor is a man aged 35-49 years with Graves' hyperthyroidism. V is TRBV10-3 and J is TRBJ2-5, with D possibly being TRBD2 (6 bases). CDR3 sequence reads: CAIKGQSRGGQAETQYF. CDR3 bases: TGTGCCATCAAGGGGCAAAGCCGGGGAGGCCAAGCGGAGACCCAGTACTTC.